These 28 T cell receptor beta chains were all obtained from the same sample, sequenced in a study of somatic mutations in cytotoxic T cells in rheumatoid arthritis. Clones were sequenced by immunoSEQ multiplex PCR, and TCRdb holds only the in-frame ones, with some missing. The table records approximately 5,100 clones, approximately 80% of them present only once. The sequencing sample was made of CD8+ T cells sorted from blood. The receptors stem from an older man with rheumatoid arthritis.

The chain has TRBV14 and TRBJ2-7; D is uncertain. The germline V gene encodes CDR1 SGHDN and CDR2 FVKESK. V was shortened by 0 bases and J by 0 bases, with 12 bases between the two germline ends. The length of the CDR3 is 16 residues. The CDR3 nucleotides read TGTGCCAGCAGCCAAGAAGGCGGTCCGAGCTCCTACGAGCAGTACTTC. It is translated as CASSQEGGPSSYEQYF.

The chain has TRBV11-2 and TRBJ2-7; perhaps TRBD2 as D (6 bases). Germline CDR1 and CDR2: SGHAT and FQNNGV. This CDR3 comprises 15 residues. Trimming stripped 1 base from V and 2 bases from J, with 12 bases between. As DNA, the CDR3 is TGTGCCAGCAGCTTAGGTTTCGGCGGGGCCTACGAGCAGTACTTC. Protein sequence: CASSLGFGGAYEQYF.

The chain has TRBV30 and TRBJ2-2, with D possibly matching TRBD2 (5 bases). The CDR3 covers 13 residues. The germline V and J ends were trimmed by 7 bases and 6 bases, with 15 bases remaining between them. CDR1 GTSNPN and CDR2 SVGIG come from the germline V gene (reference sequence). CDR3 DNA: TGTGCCTCCCTCGGGGTGGGCCCCGGGGAGCTGTTTTTT. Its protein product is CASLGVGPGELFF.

This CDR3 is CASSVGSGGPDTQYF. Here the CDR3 DNA reads TGTGCCAGCAGCGTAGGGTCGGGGGGGCCAGATACGCAGTATTTT. The chain joins TRBV9 to TRBJ2-3; 8 bases agree with TRBD2. The CDR3 runs to 15 residues. Germline loops: CDR1 SGDLS, CDR2 YYNGEE. Losses at the gene ends were 0 bases for V and 4 bases for J; bases not matched to a gene: 4.

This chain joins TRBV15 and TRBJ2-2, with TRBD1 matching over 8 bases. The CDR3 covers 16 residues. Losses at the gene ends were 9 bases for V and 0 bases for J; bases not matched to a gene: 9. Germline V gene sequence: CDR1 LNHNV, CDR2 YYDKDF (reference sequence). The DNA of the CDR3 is TGTGCCACTCTTGAGAGGGACAGGCCGAACACCGGGGAGCTGTTTTTT. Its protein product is CATLERDRPNTGELFF.

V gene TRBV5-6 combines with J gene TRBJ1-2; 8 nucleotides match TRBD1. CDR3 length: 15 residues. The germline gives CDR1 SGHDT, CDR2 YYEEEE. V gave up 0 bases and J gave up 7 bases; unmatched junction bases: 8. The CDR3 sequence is CASSLDTDRVRGYTF. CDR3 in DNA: TGTGCCAGCAGCTTGGATACGGACAGGGTTCGTGGCTACACCTTC. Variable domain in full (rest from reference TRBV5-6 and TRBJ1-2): DAGVTQSPTHLIKTRGQQVTLRCSPKSGHDTVSWYQQALGQGPQFIFQYYEEEERQRGNFPDRFSGHQFPNYSSELNVNALLLGDSALYLCASSLDTDRVRGYTFGSGTRLTVV.

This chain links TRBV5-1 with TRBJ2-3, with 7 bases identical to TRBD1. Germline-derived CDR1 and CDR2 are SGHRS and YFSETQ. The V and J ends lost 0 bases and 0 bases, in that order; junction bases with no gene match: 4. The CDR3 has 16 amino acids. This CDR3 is CASSLVGRGSTDTQYF. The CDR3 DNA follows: TGCGCCAGCAGCTTGGTGGGCAGGGGGAGCACAGATACGCAGTATTTT.

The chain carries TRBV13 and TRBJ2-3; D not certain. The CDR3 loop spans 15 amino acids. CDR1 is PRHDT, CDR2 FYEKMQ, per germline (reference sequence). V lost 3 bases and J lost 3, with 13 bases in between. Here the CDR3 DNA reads TGTGCCAGCAGCTTTGGCGCCAGGCGAACAGATACGCAGTATTTT. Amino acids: CASSFGARRTDTQYF. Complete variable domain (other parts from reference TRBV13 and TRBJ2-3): AAGVIQSPRHLIKEKRETATLKCYPIPRHDTVYWYQQGPGQDPQFLISFYEKMQSDKGSIPDRFSAQQFSDYHSELNMSSLELGDSALYFCASSFGARRTDTQYFGPGTRLTVL.

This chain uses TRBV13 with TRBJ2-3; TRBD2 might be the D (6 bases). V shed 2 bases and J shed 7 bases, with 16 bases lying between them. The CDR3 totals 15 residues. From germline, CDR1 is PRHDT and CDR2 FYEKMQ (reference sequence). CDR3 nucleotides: TGTGCCAGCAGCTTAACCTGGGAGGAGCACCATACGCAGTATTTT. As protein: CASSLTWEEHHTQYF.

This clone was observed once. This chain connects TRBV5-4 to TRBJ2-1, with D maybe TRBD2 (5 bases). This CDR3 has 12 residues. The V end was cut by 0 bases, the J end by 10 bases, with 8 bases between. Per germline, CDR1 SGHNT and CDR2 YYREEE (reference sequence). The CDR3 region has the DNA TGTGCCAGCAGCTTGGCCCGAGGGGAGCAGTTCTTC. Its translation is CASSLARGEQFF.

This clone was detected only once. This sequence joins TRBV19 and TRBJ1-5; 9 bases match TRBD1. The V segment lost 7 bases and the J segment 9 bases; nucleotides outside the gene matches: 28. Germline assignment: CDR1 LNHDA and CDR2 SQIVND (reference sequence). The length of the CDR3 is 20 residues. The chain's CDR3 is CASTDSVRTGQGIWGVPQHF. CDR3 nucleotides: TGTGCCAGTACCGATTCCGTAAGAACGGGACAGGGTATATGGGGTGTGCCCCAGCATTTT.

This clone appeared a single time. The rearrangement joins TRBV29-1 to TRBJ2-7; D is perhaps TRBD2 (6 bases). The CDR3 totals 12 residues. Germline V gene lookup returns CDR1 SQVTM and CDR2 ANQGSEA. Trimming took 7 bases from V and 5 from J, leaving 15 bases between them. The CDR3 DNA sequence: TGCAGCGCCGGGACTTTAGGGAACGAGCAGTACTTC. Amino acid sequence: CSAGTLGNEQYF.

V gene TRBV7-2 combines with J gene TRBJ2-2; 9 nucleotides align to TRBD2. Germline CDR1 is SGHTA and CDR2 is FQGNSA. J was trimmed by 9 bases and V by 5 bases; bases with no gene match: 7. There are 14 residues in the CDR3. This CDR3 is CASSGGGGAWELFF. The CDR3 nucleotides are TGTGCCAGCAGCGGGGGCGGGGGGGCCTGGGAGCTGTTTTTT.

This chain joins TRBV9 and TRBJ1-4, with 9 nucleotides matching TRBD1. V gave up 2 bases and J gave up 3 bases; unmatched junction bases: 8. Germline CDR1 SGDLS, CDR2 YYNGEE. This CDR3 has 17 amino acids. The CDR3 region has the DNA TGTGCCAGCAGCGTCGGGACAGGGTTGGTATCTAATGAAAAACTGTTTTTT. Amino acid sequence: CASSVGTGLVSNEKLFF.

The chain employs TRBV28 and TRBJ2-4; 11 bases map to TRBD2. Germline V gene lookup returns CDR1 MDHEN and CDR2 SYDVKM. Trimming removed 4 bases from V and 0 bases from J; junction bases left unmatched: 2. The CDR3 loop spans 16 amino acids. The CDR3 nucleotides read TGTGCCAGCAGTTCAGGACTAGCGGGAGCCAAAAACATTCAGTACTTC. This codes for CASSSGLAGAKNIQYF.

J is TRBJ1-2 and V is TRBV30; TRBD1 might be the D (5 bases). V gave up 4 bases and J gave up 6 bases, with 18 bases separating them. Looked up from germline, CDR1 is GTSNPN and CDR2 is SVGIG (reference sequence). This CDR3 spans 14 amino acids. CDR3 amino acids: CAWTPGARANGYTF. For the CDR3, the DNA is TGTGCCTGGACCCCAGGCGCCAGGGCTAATGGCTACACCTTC.

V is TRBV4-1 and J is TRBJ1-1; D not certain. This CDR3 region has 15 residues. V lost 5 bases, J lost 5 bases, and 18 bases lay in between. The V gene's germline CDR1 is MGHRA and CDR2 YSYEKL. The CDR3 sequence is CASSSAGPAGTEAFF. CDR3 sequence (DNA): TGCGCCAGCAGCTCCGCTGGCCCGGCGGGGACTGAAGCTTTCTTT.

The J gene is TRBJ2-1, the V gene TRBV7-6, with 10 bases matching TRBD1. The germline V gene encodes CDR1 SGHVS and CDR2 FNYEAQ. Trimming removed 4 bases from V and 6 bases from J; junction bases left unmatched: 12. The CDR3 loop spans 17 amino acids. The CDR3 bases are TGTGCCAGCAGCTACCGGGACAGGGGTCTTTCGGGCAATGAGCAGTTCTTC. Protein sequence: CASSYRDRGLSGNEQFF.

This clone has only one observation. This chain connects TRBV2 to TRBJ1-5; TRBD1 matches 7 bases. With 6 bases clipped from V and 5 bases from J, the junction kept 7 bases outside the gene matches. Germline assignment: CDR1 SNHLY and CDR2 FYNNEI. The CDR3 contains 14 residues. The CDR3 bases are TGTGCCAGCAGGGGGGACAGTTTTTATCAGCCCCAGCATTTT. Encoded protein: CASRGDSFYQPQHF.

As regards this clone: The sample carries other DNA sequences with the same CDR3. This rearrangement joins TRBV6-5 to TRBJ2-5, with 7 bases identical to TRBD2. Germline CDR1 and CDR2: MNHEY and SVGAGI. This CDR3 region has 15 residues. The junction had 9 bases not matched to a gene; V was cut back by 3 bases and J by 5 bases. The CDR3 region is CASSYGAGGEETQYF. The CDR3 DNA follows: TGTGCCAGCAGTTATGGGGCTGGGGGGGAGGAGACCCAGTACTTC.

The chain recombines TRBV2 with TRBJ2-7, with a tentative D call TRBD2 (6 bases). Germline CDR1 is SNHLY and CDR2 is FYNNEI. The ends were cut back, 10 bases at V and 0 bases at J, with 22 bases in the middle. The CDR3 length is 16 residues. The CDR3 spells CATSGVRHGSSYEQYF. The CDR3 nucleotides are TGTGCCACCTCGGGCGTTCGACACGGGAGCTCCTACGAGCAGTACTTC.

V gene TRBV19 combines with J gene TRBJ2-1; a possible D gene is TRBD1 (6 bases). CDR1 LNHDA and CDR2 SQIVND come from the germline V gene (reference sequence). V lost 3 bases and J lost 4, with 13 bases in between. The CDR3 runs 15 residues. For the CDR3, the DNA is TGTGCCAGTAGTATTTCGTCGGGACAATACAATGAGCAGTTCTTC. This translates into CASSISSGQYNEQFF.

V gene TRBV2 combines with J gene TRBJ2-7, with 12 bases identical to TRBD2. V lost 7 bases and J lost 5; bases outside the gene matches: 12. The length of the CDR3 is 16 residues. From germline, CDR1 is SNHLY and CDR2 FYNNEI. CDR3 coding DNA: TGTGCCAGCAAACCACTAGCGGGGGGCCCGCTCCACGAGCAGTACTTC. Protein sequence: CASKPLAGGPLHEQYF.

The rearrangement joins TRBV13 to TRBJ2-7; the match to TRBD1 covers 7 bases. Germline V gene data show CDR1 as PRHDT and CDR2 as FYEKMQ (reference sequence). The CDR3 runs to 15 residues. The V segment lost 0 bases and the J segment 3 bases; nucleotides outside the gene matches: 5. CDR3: CASSLGPQGNYEQYF. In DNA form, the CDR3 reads TGTGCCAGCAGCTTAGGCCCACAGGGGAACTACGAGCAGTACTTC.

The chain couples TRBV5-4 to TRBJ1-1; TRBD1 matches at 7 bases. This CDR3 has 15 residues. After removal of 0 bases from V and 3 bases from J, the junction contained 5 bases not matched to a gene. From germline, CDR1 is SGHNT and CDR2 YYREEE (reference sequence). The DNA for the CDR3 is TGTGCCAGCAGCTTGGAACAGGGGCGATACACTGAAGCTTTCTTT. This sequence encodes CASSLEQGRYTEAFF.

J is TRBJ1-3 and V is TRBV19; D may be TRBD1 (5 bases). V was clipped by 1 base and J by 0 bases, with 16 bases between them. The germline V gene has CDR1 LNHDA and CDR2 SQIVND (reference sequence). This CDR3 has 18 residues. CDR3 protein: CASSIGSSQGLSGNTIYF. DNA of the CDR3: TGTGCCAGTAGTATAGGGAGTTCCCAGGGACTCTCTGGAAACACCATATATTTT. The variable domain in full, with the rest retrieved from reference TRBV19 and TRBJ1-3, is DGGITQSPKYLFRKEGQNVTLSCEQNLNHDAMYWYRQDPGQGLRLIYYSQIVNDFQKGDIAEGYSVSREKKESFPLTVTSAQKNPTAFYLCASSIGSSQGLSGNTIYFGEGSWLTVV.

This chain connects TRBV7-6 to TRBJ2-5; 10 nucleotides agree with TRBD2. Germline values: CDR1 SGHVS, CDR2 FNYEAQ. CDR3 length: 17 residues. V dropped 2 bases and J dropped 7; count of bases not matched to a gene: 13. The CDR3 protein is CASSLRGQREGRGTQYF. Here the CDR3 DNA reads TGTGCCAGCAGCTTAAGAGGTCAGCGGGAGGGCCGAGGGACCCAGTACTTC.

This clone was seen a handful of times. The CDR3 spells CASSIGAYNEQFF. CDR3 bases: TGTGCCAGCAGCATAGGGGCATACAATGAGCAGTTCTTC. The gene calls are TRBV5-8 and TRBJ2-1; the D gene is possibly TRBD1 (5 bases). CDR3 length equals 13 residues. V was cut by 4 bases and J by 4 bases, with 9 bases left in between. The germline gives CDR1 SGHTS, CDR2 YDEGEE. Complete variable domain (other parts from reference TRBV5-8 and TRBJ2-1): EAGVTQSPTHLIKTRGQQATLRCSPISGHTSVYWYQQALGLGLQFLLWYDEGEERNRGNFPPRFSGRQFPNYSSELNVNALELEDSALYLCASSIGAYNEQFFGPGTRLTVL.